This T cell receptor (beta chain) was sequenced during a study of T cells in Graves' hyperthyroidism and ophthalmopathy. CDR1 and CDR2 (germline): DFQATT, SNEGSKA (reference sequence). Trimming cost V 4 bases and J 8 bases; bases outside gene matches: 8. This CDR3 contains 13 residues. The TCR beta CDR3 regions underwent amplification using RNA transcripts as the source. First-round RT-PCR with HTBI primers amplified the TCR CDR3 region. TCRdb fed the multiplex PCR reads into MiXCR, producing one record per CDR3 protein. In the table there are a few hundred thousand distinct CDR3 sequences, roughly 13% of which are singletons.

The receptor comes from a woman in her 40s with Graves' ophthalmopathy. The sample comprised blood. The chain links TRBV20-1 to TRBJ2-4; TRBD1 agrees at 7 bases. Here the CDR3 DNA reads TGCAGTGCTACTGGACAGGAGATAGACATTCAGTACTTC. This sequence encodes CSATGQEIDIQYF.